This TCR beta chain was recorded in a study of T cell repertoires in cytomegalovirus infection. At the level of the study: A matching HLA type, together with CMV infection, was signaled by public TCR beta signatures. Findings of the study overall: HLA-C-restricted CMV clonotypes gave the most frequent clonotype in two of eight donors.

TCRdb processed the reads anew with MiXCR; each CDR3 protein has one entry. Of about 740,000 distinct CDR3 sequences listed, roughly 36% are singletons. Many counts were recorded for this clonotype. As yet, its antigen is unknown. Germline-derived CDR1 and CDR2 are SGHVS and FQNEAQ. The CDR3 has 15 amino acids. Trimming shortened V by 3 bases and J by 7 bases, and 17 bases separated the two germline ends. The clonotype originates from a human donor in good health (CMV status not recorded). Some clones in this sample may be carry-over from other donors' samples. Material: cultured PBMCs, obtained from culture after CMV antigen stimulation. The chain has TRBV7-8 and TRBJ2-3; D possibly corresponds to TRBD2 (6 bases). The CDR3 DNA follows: TGTGCCAGCAGCTTCACCGGGACTGCCCCAAATACGCAGTATTTT. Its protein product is CASSFTGTAPNTQYF.